This passage covers 13 T cell receptor beta chains from one sample sequenced in a study of blood T cell repertoires in COVID-19. The method was immunoSEQ multiplex PCR; TCRdb's version includes in-frame clones alone and lacks a portion of them. The repertoire includes about 280,000 clones, 80% to 90% of them detected once, and around 14% sits in the top ten. Material for sequencing was peripheral blood. These receptors originate from a woman in her 70s with COVID-19, enrolled during active disease.

The chain has TRBV5-4 and TRBJ2-5; TRBD1 matches 10 bases. Germline V gene lookup returns CDR1 SGHNT and CDR2 YYREEE (reference sequence). There are 15 residues in the CDR3. Germline trimming cut 1 base from V and 5 bases from J; bases unmatched to any gene: 5. CDR3 DNA: TGTGCCAGCAGCTTGTGGTGGACAGGGGGGGAGACCCAGTACTTC. Translation gives CASSLWWTGGETQYF.

The V call is TRBV5-4, the J call TRBJ2-5, with 8 nucleotides matching TRBD2. Germline-derived CDR1 and CDR2 are SGHNT and YYREEE (reference sequence). After removal of 0 bases from V and 3 bases from J, the junction contained 1 base not matched to a gene. The CDR3 is made up of 14 amino acids. CDR3 loop: CASSLGTSKETQYF. For the CDR3, the DNA is TGTGCCAGCAGCTTGGGGACTAGCAAAGAGACCCAGTACTTC. The full variable domain, its missing parts supplied by reference TRBV5-4 and TRBJ2-5, is ETGVTQSPTHLIKTRGQQVTLRCSSQSGHNTVSWYQQALGQGPQFIFQYYREEENGRGNFPPRFSGLQFPNYSSELNVNALELDDSALYLCASSLGTSKETQYFGPGTRLLVL.

This clone has only one observation. This chain links TRBV24-1 with TRBJ2-7; the match to TRBD1 covers 8 bases. Per the germline V gene, CDR1 is KGHDR and CDR2 is SFDVKD. This CDR3 is built from 17 residues. J lost 7 bases, V lost 5 bases, and 18 bases had no gene match. The CDR3, as DNA: TGTGCCACCAGTGCCCCTCAGCCAGGGGGCGCAGCGGATGAGCAGTACTTC. Its translation: CATSAPQPGGAADEQYF.

The chain carries TRBV7-2 and TRBJ2-3; D gene unclear. Germline CDR1 SGHTA, CDR2 FQGNSA. The CDR3 totals 16 residues. The ends were cut back, 7 bases at V and 1 base at J, with 18 bases in the middle. CDR3 nucleotide sequence: TGTGCCAGCAACCCCCACACCGCTCCTGGCACAGATACGCAGTATTTT. It specifies CASNPHTAPGTDTQYF.

This chain connects TRBV29-1 to TRBJ2-7, with D possibly being TRBD1 (6 bases). Germline CDR1 is SQVTM and CDR2 is ANQGSEA. Trimming pared 6 bases from V and 2 bases from J, leaving 8 bases between. This CDR3 is 11 amino acids long. This CDR3 is CSVGGAYEQYF. CDR3 coding DNA: TGCAGCGTAGGGGGTGCCTACGAGCAGTACTTC.

The chain recombines TRBV7-2 with TRBJ2-1; D possibly corresponds to TRBD2 (5 bases). The CDR3 length is 13 residues. Trimming removed 1 base at V and 9 bases at J, with 10 bases between. The germline CDR1 and CDR2 sequences are SGHTA and FQGNSA. Written as DNA, the CDR3 is TGTGCCAGCAGCTTAGACCCGGGAAGTGAGCAGTTCTTC. Translating gives CASSLDPGSEQFF.

The V call is TRBV9, the J call TRBJ2-5; the match to TRBD2 covers 10 bases. Per the germline V gene, CDR1 is SGDLS and CDR2 is YYNGEE. With V trimmed by 4 bases and J by 5 bases, 11 bases remained unmatched. CDR3 length: 16 amino acids. The CDR3 spells CASSNSGGTGRETQYF. The DNA of the CDR3 is TGTGCCAGCAGCAATAGCGGGGGGACAGGTCGGGAGACCCAGTACTTC.

The chain employs TRBV4-1 and TRBJ2-3, with 15 nucleotides matching TRBD2. CDR1 is MGHRA and CDR2 is YSYEKL in the germline V gene. J gave up 2 bases and V 4 bases, and 7 bases lay outside the gene matches. This CDR3 is 18 amino acids long. The chain's CDR3 is CASSPPGTSGGSTDTQYF. The CDR3 region has the DNA TGCGCCAGCAGCCCCCCCGGGACTAGCGGGGGGTCCACAGATACGCAGTATTTT.

V usage is TRBV28 and J usage is TRBJ2-3; D gene ambiguous. Germline CDR1 reads MDHEN; CDR2 reads SYDVKM. CDR3 length: 13 residues. The V end lost 3 bases, the J end lost 0 bases, and 4 bases lay between the germline ends. CDR3 in amino acids: CASSFSSTDTQYF. In DNA form, the CDR3 reads TGTGCCAGCAGTTTTTCTAGCACAGATACGCAGTATTTT.

The genes are TRBV13 and TRBJ1-1; possible D gene TRBD1, 5 bases. This CDR3 has 13 residues. V dropped 3 bases and J dropped 4 bases, with 9 bases sitting between them. CDR1 is PRHDT, CDR2 FYEKMQ, per germline (reference sequence). The CDR3 DNA reads as TGTGCCAGCAGCTTTGATAGGGGCACTGAAGCTTTCTTT. This encodes CASSFDRGTEAFF.

The CDR3 region has the DNA TGTGCCTCACAGGGAATAGACAGGGGAGGCTACACCTTC. Translating it yields CASQGIDRGGYTF. V gene TRBV10-3 combines with J gene TRBJ1-2; 8 bases are shared with TRBD1. The germline V gene has CDR1 ENHRY and CDR2 SYGVKD. The CDR3 runs to 13 residues. After removal of 11 bases from V and 8 bases from J, the junction contained 13 bases not matched to a gene.

The chain employs TRBV11-2 and TRBJ1-2; 12 bases are shared with TRBD1. The V and J ends lost 5 bases and 7 bases, in that order; junction bases with no gene match: 8. Germline lookup yields CDR1 SGHAT and CDR2 FQNNGV. The CDR3 contains 15 residues. The CDR3 DNA reads TGTGCCAGCAGCATCGGGGGACAGGGGGCTTTTGGCTACACCTTC. It is translated as CASSIGGQGAFGYTF.

The chain couples TRBV19 to TRBJ2-7, with a weak D call TRBD2 (7 bases). Germline V gene sequence: CDR1 LNHDA, CDR2 SQIVND (reference sequence). The CDR3 is made up of 15 amino acids. Trimming shortened V by 5 bases and J by 3 bases, and 17 bases separated the two germline ends. The CDR3 DNA reads as TGTGCCAGTAGTCCCCTGGGGGGGCAGATCTACGAGCAGTACTTC. As protein: CASSPLGGQIYEQYF.